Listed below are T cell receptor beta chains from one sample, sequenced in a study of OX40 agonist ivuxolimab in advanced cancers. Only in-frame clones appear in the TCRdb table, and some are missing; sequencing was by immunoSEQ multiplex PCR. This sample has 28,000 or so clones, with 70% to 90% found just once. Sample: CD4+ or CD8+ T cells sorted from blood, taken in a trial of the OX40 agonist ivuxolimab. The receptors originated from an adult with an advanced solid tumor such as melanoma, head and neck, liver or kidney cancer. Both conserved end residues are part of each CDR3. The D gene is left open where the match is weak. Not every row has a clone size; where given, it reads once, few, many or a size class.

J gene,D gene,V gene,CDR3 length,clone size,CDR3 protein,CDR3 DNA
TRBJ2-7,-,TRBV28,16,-,CASSTDGEGQTYEQYF,TGTGCCAGCAGCACGGACGGGGAAGGGCAAACCTACGAGCAGTACTTC
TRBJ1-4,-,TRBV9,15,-,CASSQGGGTREKLFF,TGTGCCAGCAGTCAAGGCGGAGGTACAAGGGAAAAACTGTTTTTT
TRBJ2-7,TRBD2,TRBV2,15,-,CASADSTSGIYEQYF,TGTGCCAGCGCGGACTCGACTAGCGGGATCTACGAGCAGTACTTC
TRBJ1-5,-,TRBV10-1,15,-,CARGEGCRSNQPQHF,TGCGCCAGGGGGGAGGGTTGCCGGAGCAATCAGCCCCAGCATTTT
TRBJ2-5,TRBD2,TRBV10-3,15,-,CAISSGTSGGETQYF,TGTGCCATCAGCAGCGGGACTAGCGGGGGGGAGACCCAGTACTTC
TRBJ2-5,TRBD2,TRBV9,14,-,CASSVAGGLETQYF,TGTGCCAGCAGCGTGGCGGGGGGGCTGGAGACCCAGTACTTC
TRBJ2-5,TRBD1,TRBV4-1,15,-,CASSHPDRGQETQYF,TGCGCCAGCAGCCACCCCGACAGGGGTCAAGAGACCCAGTACTTC
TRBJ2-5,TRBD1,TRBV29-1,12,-,CSVLGTVETQYF,TGCAGCGTATTAGGGACAGTAGAGACCCAGTACTTC
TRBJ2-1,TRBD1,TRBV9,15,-,CASSAAGTDYNEQFF,TGTGCCAGCAGCGCCGCCGGGACAGATTACAATGAGCAGTTCTTC
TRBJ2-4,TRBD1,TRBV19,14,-,CASSTGTGQNIQYF,TGTGCCAGTAGTACTGGGACAGGGCAAAACATTCAGTACTTC
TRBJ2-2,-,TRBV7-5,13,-,CVRSLSGTGELFF,TGTGTCAGAAGCTTATCGGGTACCGGGGAGCTGTTTTTT
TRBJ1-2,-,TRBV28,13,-,CASRSGTGYGYTF,TGTGCCAGCAGGTCCGGGACTGGCTATGGCTACACCTTC
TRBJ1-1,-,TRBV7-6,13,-,CASSKQIQGEAFF,TGTGCCAGCAGCAAACAGATACAGGGTGAAGCTTTCTTT
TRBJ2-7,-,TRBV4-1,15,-,CASSQVLGSDYEQYF,TGCGCCAGCAGCCAAGTTCTGGGATCCGACTACGAGCAGTACTTC
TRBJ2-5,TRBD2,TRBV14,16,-,CASSLPRLAGLETQYF,TGTGCCAGCAGCCTTCCCCGACTAGCGGGTTTGGAGACCCAGTACTTC
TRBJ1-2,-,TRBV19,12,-,CASNYSPGGYTF,TGTGCCAGTAATTATTCCCCGGGTGGCTACACCTTC
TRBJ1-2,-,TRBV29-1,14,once,CSVESSEGRYGYTF,TGCAGCGTTGAGAGTAGTGAGGGGCGGTATGGCTACACCTTC
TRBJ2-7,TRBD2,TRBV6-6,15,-,CASSWTSGASYEQYF,TGTGCCAGCAGTTGGACTAGCGGGGCTTCCTACGAGCAGTACTTC
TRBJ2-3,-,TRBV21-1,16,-,CASSKAEPTSTDTQYF,TGTGCCAGCAGCAAAGCGGAACCTACTAGCACAGATACGCAGTATTTT
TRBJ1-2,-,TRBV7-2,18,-,CASSSPGVDGGLLYGYTF,TGTGCCAGCAGCTCACCTGGGGTGGACGGGGGATTGTTGTATGGCTACACCTTC
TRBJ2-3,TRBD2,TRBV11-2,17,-,CASSLETSGASTDTQYF,TGTGCCAGCAGCTTGGAAACTAGCGGGGCTAGCACAGATACGCAGTATTTT
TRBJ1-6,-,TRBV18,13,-,CASADSINSPLHF,TGTGCCAGCGCGGACAGCATTAATTCACCCCTCCACTTT
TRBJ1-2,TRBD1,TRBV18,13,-,CASSPGTGNIYTF,TGTGCCAGCTCACCAGGGACAGGGAATATCTACACCTTC
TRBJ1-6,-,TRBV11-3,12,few,CASSLTNSPLHF,TGTGCCAGCAGCTTAACTAATTCACCCCTCCACTTT
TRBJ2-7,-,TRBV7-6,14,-,CASSLDGSGYEQYF,TGTGCCAGCAGCTTAGACGGGAGCGGCTACGAGCAGTACTTC
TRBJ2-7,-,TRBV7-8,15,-,CASSPIYQGSYEQYF,TGTGCCAGCAGCCCAATATATCAGGGATCCTACGAGCAGTACTTC
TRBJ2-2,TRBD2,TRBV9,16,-,CASSVTSGGYTGELFF,TGTGCCAGCAGCGTTACTAGCGGGGGTTACACCGGGGAGCTGTTTTTT
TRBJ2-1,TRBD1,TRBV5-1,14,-,CASSGGTGGNEQFF,TGCGCCAGCAGCGGAGGGACAGGGGGGAATGAGCAGTTCTTC
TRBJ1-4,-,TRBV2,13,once,CASSPGPIEKLFF,TGTGCCAGCAGTCCCGGGCCCATAGAAAAACTGTTTTTT
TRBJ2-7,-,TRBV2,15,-,CAITERDPLSGEQYF,TGTGCCATCACCGAGAGGGACCCCCTGTCAGGCGAGCAGTACTTC
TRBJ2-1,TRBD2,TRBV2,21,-,CASSDPLLAGGLPGFNNEQFF,TGTGCCAGCAGCGACCCTCTACTAGCGGGAGGGCTCCCCGGATTTAACAATGAGCAGTTCTTC
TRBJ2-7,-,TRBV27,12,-,CASSLPSYEQYF,TGTGCCAGCAGTTTACCTTCCTACGAGCAGTACTTC
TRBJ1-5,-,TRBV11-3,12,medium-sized,CASSTQGGPQHF,TGTGCCAGCAGCACACAGGGCGGGCCCCAGCATTTT
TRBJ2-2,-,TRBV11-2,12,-,CASSPSSGELFF,TGTGCCAGCAGCCCGTCCTCCGGGGAGCTGTTTTTT
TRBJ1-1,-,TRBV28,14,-,CASSPRFLNTEAFF,TGTGCCAGCAGTCCCCGATTCCTGAACACTGAAGCTTTCTTT
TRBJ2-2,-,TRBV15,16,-,CATSPWESANTGELFF,TGTGCCACCAGCCCTTGGGAGTCCGCGAACACCGGGGAGCTGTTTTTT
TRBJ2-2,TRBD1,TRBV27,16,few,CASSLSAGTGTGELFF,TGTGCCAGCAGTTTATCGGCAGGGACAGGGACCGGGGAGCTGTTTTTT
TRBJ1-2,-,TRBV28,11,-,CASSFGSGYTF,TGTGCCAGCAGTTTTGGGTCTGGCTACACCTTC
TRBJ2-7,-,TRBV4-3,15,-,CASSQGGQGRYEQYF,TGCGCCAGCAGCCAAGGTGGGCAGGGAAGGTACGAGCAGTACTTC
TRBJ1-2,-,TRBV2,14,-,CATFSGTVNYGYTF,TGTGCCACCTTTTCCGGGACGGTTAACTATGGCTACACCTTC
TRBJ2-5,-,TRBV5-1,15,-,CASSLVPGSPQTQYF,TGCGCCAGCAGCTTGGTCCCAGGGTCCCCGCAGACCCAGTACTTC
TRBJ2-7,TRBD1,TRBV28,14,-,CASRKRQGLYEQYF,TGTGCCAGCAGAAAGAGACAGGGCCTCTACGAGCAGTACTTC
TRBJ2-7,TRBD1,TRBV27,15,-,CASSLGTGNSYEQYF,TGTGCCAGCAGTTTGGGGACAGGCAACTCCTACGAGCAGTACTTC
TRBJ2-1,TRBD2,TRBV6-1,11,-,CASSEGGSQFF,TGTGCCAGCAGTGAAGGCGGGAGCCAGTTCTTC
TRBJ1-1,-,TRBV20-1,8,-,CSVSEAFF,TGCAGTGTATCTGAAGCTTTCTTT
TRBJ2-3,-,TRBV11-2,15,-,CASTPGPGNTDTQYF,TGTGCCAGCACCCCCGGACCCGGTAACACAGATACGCAGTATTTT
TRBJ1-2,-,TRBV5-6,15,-,CASSQPYEWPYGYTF,TGTGCCAGCAGCCAACCCTATGAATGGCCCTATGGCTACACCTTC
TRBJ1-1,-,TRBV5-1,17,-,CASSPGPIPDGGTEAFF,TGCGCCAGCAGCCCCGGACCGATCCCTGACGGGGGCACTGAAGCTTTCTTT
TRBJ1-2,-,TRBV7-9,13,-,CASSLGEGYGYTF,TGTGCCAGCAGCTTAGGAGAGGGCTATGGCTACACCTTC